This T cell receptor (beta chain) is drawn from a study of monozygotic twins with inflammatory bowel disease. Study-wide findings and caveats: Findings did not support one strong IBD-associated signal or clonotype. Researchers report that IBD patients shared fewer clonotypes with others than healthy twins, especially amid disease activity. Differing T cell subtypes remained indistinguishable. Among twins, concordant and discordant pairs did not differ in repertoire similarity, possibly from limited power.

Germline CDR1 is SGHRS and CDR2 is YFSETQ. The CDR3 contains 15 residues. As for this clonotype: Its cognate antigen is unknown.

TCRdb re-called the 5' RACE reads; every CDR3 protein appears as one record, without DNA. This sample's table reports fewer than 200,000 distinct CDR3 sequences. Sequenced sample: blood. The chain combines TRBV5-1 with TRBJ2-7; TCRdb calls TRBD2, which cannot be checked without DNA. This clonotype was obtained from a human donor with ulcerative colitis or Crohn's disease, or a healthy co-twin of an affected twin (not recorded which). The CDR3 protein is CASSPRLAGPYEQYF. The full variable domain, rest sourced from reference TRBV5-1 and TRBJ2-7, is KAGVTQTPRYLIKTRGQQVTLSCSPISGHRSVSWYQQTPGQGLQFLFEYFSETQRNKGNFPGRFSGRQFSNSRSEMNVSTLELGDSALYLCASSPRLAGPYEQYFGPGTRLTVT.